The 18 T cell receptor beta chains in this list originate from one sample, sequenced in a study of CD8 T cells in ankylosing spondylitis. TCRdb ran MiXCR on the 5' RACE reads and lists one entry per CDR3 protein. The profile covers under 200,000 distinct CDR3 sequences, with 11% appearing a single time and 25% to 35% taken by the ten largest. Sequenced sample: blood, either unsorted or a sorted T cell fraction (not recorded which). These receptors all come from a male donor with ankylosing spondylitis or in good health (not recorded which).

In this sample, this clonotype turned up many times. The chain employs TRBV5-1 and TRBJ2-1; a weak D match, TRBD1 (6 bases). The CDR3 length is 16 residues. V shed 3 bases and J shed 3 bases, with 16 bases lying between them. Germline lookup yields CDR1 SGHRS and CDR2 YFSETQ. This chain's CDR3 is CASSWGPKGVYNEQFF. CDR3 DNA: TGCGCCAGCAGCTGGGGACCTAAGGGGGTCTACAATGAGCAGTTCTTC.

This clonotype was detected many times. This chain uses TRBV20-1 with TRBJ2-3; 8 positions match TRBD2. The CDR3 is made up of 15 amino acids. Germline V gene data show CDR1 as DFQATT and CDR2 as SNEGSKA (reference sequence). Losses at the gene ends were 3 bases for V and 0 bases for J; bases not matched to a gene: 5. The CDR3 reads CSASGRGASTDTQYF. CDR3 coding DNA: TGCAGTGCTAGCGGGCGGGGGGCCAGCACAGATACGCAGTATTTT.

This clonotype showed up just a few times. The chain employs TRBV7-9 and TRBJ2-3; D is perhaps TRBD2 (6 bases). V was cut by 0 bases and J by 5 bases, with 12 bases left in between. Germline V lookup: CDR1 SEHNR, CDR2 FQNEAQ (reference sequence). This CDR3 spans 15 amino acids. CDR3 sequence: CASSLASGKGDTQYF. The CDR3 nucleotides read TGTGCCAGCAGCTTAGCTAGCGGAAAAGGAGATACGCAGTATTTT.

This clonotype was observed many times. This rearrangement joins TRBV5-1 to TRBJ2-1; TRBD2 agrees at 10 bases. V dropped 6 bases and J dropped 4; count of bases not matched to a gene: 7. The CDR3 covers 15 residues. CDR1 and CDR2 from the germline V gene are SGHRS and YFSETQ. In DNA, the CDR3 is TGCGCCAGCAAGTTGCAAGCGGGAGGGTACAATGAGCAGTTCTTC. This codes for CASKLQAGGYNEQFF.

This clonotype showed up many times. The rearrangement uses TRBV4-3 and TRBJ1-1; D not certain. The V end lost 0 bases, the J end lost 3 bases, and 5 bases lay between the germline ends. CDR1 LGHNA and CDR2 YSLEER come from the germline V gene. CDR3 size: 13 residues. The CDR3 region has the DNA TGCGCCAGCAGCCAAGAGAAGGACACTGAAGCTTTCTTT. This codes for CASSQEKDTEAFF.

The chain carries TRBV7-9 and TRBJ1-6; D unresolved. The germline CDR1 and CDR2 sequences are SEHNR and FQNEAQ (reference sequence). There are 12 residues in the CDR3. Between the trimmed V and J ends, which lost 2 bases and 10 bases, there was a span of 6 bases. CDR3 bases: TGTGCCAGCAGCTTACCTTCCTCACCCCTCCACTTT. It translates to CASSLPSSPLHF.

This clonotype appeared a few times. The CDR3 coding sequence is TGCGCCAGCAGCTTGGACAACAGGGGGCTCTTCAATGAGCAGTTCTTC. Its protein product is CASSLDNRGLFNEQFF. The chain links TRBV5-1 to TRBJ2-1, with TRBD1 matching 9 bases. This CDR3 has 16 amino acids. Germline CDR1 SGHRS, CDR2 YFSETQ. Trimming took 0 bases from V and 6 from J; bases not matched to a gene: 7.

This clonotype was detected many times. V is TRBV9 and J is TRBJ2-2, with a weak D call TRBD1 (6 bases). Per germline, CDR1 SGDLS and CDR2 YYNGEE. V lost 4 bases to trimming and J lost 0 bases, with 10 bases between them. The CDR3 totals 15 residues. This CDR3 reads CASSLWTANTGELFF. CDR3 nucleotide sequence: TGTGCCAGCAGCCTATGGACAGCGAACACCGGGGAGCTGTTTTTT.

The chain joins TRBV6-2 or TRBV6-3 to TRBJ2-3; 9 positions match TRBD2. V lost 5 bases to trimming and J lost 4 bases; unmatched junction nucleotides: 7. The CDR3 length is 15 residues. CDR1 is MNHEY, CDR2 SVGEGT, per germline. CDR3 DNA sequence: TGTGCCAGCAGTCCTAGCGGGGCTCCCCCAGATACGCAGTATTTT. Amino acids: CASSPSGAPPDTQYF.

This clonotype was seen at least ten times. V usage is TRBV5-1 and J usage is TRBJ1-1, with a weak D call TRBD1 (5 bases). V shed 0 bases and J shed 3 bases, with 6 bases lying between them. The CDR3 consists of 13 residues. Germline CDR1 is SGHRS and CDR2 is YFSETQ. DNA of the CDR3: TGCGCCAGCAGCTTGGGAGGGGACACTGAAGCTTTCTTT. This encodes CASSLGGDTEAFF.

This clonotype was detected many times. The V and J genes are TRBV5-1 and TRBJ2-3; no reliable D call. Trimming left V 4 bases short and J 1 base short, with 22 bases between. Germline V CDR1 and CDR2: SGHRS, YFSETQ. The CDR3 sequence is 18 residues long. The DNA for the CDR3 is TGCGCCAGCAGCCAGGACCAGAGAGTGCTTGGGGGCACAGATACGCAGTATTTT. It encodes CASSQDQRVLGGTDTQYF.

In this sample, this clonotype turned up many times. A much larger clone sits a single nucleotide away, making a read error possible. The chain carries TRBV27 and TRBJ1-1; the D is unclear. CDR1 and CDR2 (germline): MNHEY, SMNVEV (reference sequence). This CDR3 contains 15 residues. Trimming left V 6 bases short and J 0 bases short, with 14 bases between. CDR3 nucleotides: TGTGCCAGCAGAGGCCCGGGCAGGCTGAACACTGAAGCTTTCTTT. Translated, it gives CASRGPGRLNTEAFF.

A word on this clonotype: One end of the junction fails to match germline, which may point to a read error. This rearrangement joins TRBV7-2 to TRBJ2-5; 7 nucleotides align to TRBD2. CDR1 is SGHTA and CDR2 is FQGNSA in the germline V gene. The CDR3 extends over 15 amino acids. The CDR3 DNA sequence: TGTGCCAGCAGCTTAGACGGGACTATGCAAGAGAGCCAGTACTTC. Its translation: CASSLDGTMQESQYF. Full variable domain (remainder filled in from reference TRBV7-2 and TRBJ2-5): GAGVSQSPSNKVTEKGKDVELRCDPISGHTALYWYRQSLGQGLEFLIYFQGNSAPDKSGLPSDRFSAERTGGSVSTLTIQRTQQEDSAVYLCASSLDGTMQESQYFGPGTRLLVL.

In its sample, this clonotype was seen many times. The chain links TRBV6-2 or TRBV6-3 to TRBJ1-5, with 8 bases lining up with TRBD1. V lost 3 bases to trimming and J lost 6 bases; unmatched junction nucleotides: 7. The CDR3 runs 15 residues. The V gene's germline CDR1 is MNHEY and CDR2 SVGEGT. CDR3 region: CASSYRQGAGQPQHF. Here the CDR3 DNA reads TGTGCCAGCAGTTATAGGCAGGGGGCAGGTCAGCCCCAGCATTTT.

This clonotype was observed many times. The V call is TRBV5-1, the J call TRBJ2-6; 9 bases match TRBD1. In germline, CDR1 is SGHRS, CDR2 YFSETQ. This CDR3 is 17 amino acids long. The V segment lost 4 bases and the J segment 1 base; nucleotides outside the gene matches: 6. The CDR3 reads CASSEQGATSGANVLTF. For the CDR3, the DNA is TGCGCCAGCAGCGAACAGGGGGCGACTTCTGGGGCCAACGTCCTGACTTTC.

This clonotype was found a few times. The V call is TRBV7-2, the J call TRBJ2-3; D gene ambiguous. With 4 bases removed from V and 3 bases from J, the gap between germline ends came to 8 bases. CDR1 SGHTA and CDR2 FQGNSA come from the germline V gene. CDR3 length equals 13 residues. CDR3 nucleotide sequence: TGTGCCAGCAGCTCCCTAAGGACAGATACGCAGTATTTT. This sequence encodes CASSSLRTDTQYF. Filled out from reference TRBV7-2 and TRBJ2-3, the complete variable domain reads GAGVSQSPSNKVTEKGKDVELRCDPISGHTALYWYRQSLGQGLEFLIYFQGNSAPDKSGLPSDRFSAERTGGSVSTLTIQRTQQEDSAVYLCASSSLRTDTQYFGPGTRLTVL.

In its sample, this clonotype was seen many times. This chain links TRBV5-1 with TRBJ2-2; no reliable D call. CDR3 length equals 14 residues. Per germline, CDR1 SGHRS and CDR2 YFSETQ. V lost 0 bases, J lost 4 bases, and 7 bases lay in between. The DNA of the CDR3 is TGCGCCAGCAGCTTGGAAGGCCGCACCGGGGAGCTGTTTTTT. Translating it yields CASSLEGRTGELFF. Full variable domain (remainder filled in from reference TRBV5-1 and TRBJ2-2): KAGVTQTPRYLIKTRGQQVTLSCSPISGHRSVSWYQQTPGQGLQFLFEYFSETQRNKGNFPGRFSGRQFSNSRSEMNVSTLELGDSALYLCASSLEGRTGELFFGEGSRLTVL.

This clonotype was counted ten times or more. The rearrangement joins TRBV7-6 to TRBJ1-3; D might be TRBD1 (5 bases). CDR1 is SGHVS and CDR2 is FNYEAQ in the germline V gene. Trimming left V 0 bases short and J 5 bases short, with 14 bases between. This CDR3 is built from 16 residues. DNA of the CDR3: TGTGCCAGCAGCTTAGCCTCCGGGGGGGGAAGAAACACCATATATTTT. It specifies CASSLASGGGRNTIYF.